The TCR beta chain described here comes from a study of blood T cell repertoires in COVID-19. About the research overall: The samples span acute and convalescent COVID-19 from the United States, Italy and Spain. Nucleic acid was either cDNA or gDNA, and it came from T cells, B-cell-depleted T cells, or PBMCs.

Enrolment of Seattle patients took place during active infection, and they were followed longitudinally. The V segment lost 2 bases and the J segment 4 bases; nucleotides outside the gene matches: 4. This CDR3 is 15 amino acids long. From germline, CDR1 is SGHAT and CDR2 FQDESV (reference sequence). In the authors' methods: Reference gene primer amplification in the assay estimated nucleated cell counts. The table came from immunoSEQ multiplex PCR; TCRdb's copy has only in-frame clones and leaves some out. From that table come the V and J calls and clone size; the DNA was used to work out D and trimming. The data hold approximately 200,000 clones, with 94% observed a single time.

This clonotype originated in a man in his thirties or forties with COVID-19, enrolled during active disease. This rearrangement joins TRBV11-1 to TRBJ2-1, with 8 positions matching TRBD2. The sequencing sample was made of peripheral blood. CDR3 coding DNA: TGTGCCAGCAGCTTAAACGGGGGGGAGTACAATGAGCAGTTCTTC. Translation gives CASSLNGGEYNEQFF.